This record concerns one TCR beta chain sequence. Its target is not known. Trimming stripped 5 bases from V and 1 base from J, with 11 bases between. The length of the CDR3 is 14 residues. Looked up from germline, CDR1 is SEHNR and CDR2 is FQNEAQ (reference sequence). Chemo-refractory metastatic non-small-cell lung cancer patients received focal radiation with ipilimumab CTLA-4 blockade. This record comes from a study of radiotherapy plus CTLA-4 blockade in lung cancer. Study-wide context: There were objective responses in around 18% of patients, and approximately 30% had disease control.

The study's findings and limits: Strongest reported response predictors: early blood clone changes and post-radiation interferon-beta. After radiotherapy and ipilimumab, tumor-derived clones expanded in peripheral blood.

Sequenced by immunoSEQ multiplex PCR; TCRdb stores in-frame clones only, minus some. Of about 59,000 clones in the sample, approximately 76% were seen once. The sequence derives from a human donor with non-small cell lung cancer who had a complete response to radiotherapy plus ipilimumab. The sample here was peripheral blood, taken from a patient treated with radiotherapy plus ipilimumab. The chain joins TRBV7-9 to TRBJ1-1; the D is unclear. CDR3 DNA sequence: TGTGCCAGCAGCCAACGGGTCGGGAACACTGAAGCTTTCTTT. As protein: CASSQRVGNTEAFF.